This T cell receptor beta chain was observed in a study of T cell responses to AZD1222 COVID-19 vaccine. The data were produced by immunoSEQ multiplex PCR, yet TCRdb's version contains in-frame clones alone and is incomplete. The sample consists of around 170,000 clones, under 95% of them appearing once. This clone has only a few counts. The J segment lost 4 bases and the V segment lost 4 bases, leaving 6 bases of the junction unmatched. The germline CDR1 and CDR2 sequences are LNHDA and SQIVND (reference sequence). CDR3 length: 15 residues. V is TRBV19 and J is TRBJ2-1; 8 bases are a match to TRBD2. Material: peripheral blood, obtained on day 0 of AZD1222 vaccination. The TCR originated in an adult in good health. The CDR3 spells CASSKSGGLYNEQFF. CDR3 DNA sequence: TGTGCCAGTAGTAAAAGCGGGGGATTATACAATGAGCAGTTCTTC.